This TCR beta chain was captured by sequencing in a study of blood T cells in healthy people across ages. Using a J-beta primer mix together with a sample-barcoded 5' primer, a second PCR was run for roughly 7 to 11 cycles. TCRdb redid the calling of the 5' RACE reads with MiXCR, one entry per CDR3 protein. The data show 650,000 to 1,000,000 distinct CDR3 sequences, roughly 40% seen once. The CDR3 runs to 13 residues. Trimming removed 3 bases from V and 4 bases from J, with 7 bases in between. Germline assignment: CDR1 SGHTA and CDR2 FQGNSA. This clonotype was observed a few times. Peripheral blood, approximately 10 milliliters per donor, was collected.

The chain employs TRBV7-2 and TRBJ1-5; the D is unclear. This clonotype was obtained from a man between 18 and 29 years old in good health. Material: blood. CDR3 amino acids: CASSFHLNQPQHF. In DNA, the CDR3 is TGTGCCAGCAGCTTCCACTTGAATCAGCCCCAGCATTTT.